This T cell receptor (beta chain) was sequenced during a study of T cells in women clearing cervical HPV infection. Study-level results: CIN3+ cases had significantly higher TCR repertoire richness than controls, but evenness did not differ.

For this clone: Its specificity is not known. The read halts 3 residues ahead of the CDR3 end, with the missing end drawn from the germline J gene.

Germline CDR1 and CDR2: MGHDK and SYGVNS. This CDR3 is 11 amino acids long. V lost 7 bases and J lost 6, with 8 bases in between. HPV was found by MY09/MY11 PCR and dot-blot genotyping. Average input was around 1,100 ng genomic DNA for immunoSEQ TCR beta CDR3 amplification. Clones were sequenced by immunoSEQ multiplex PCR, and TCRdb holds only the in-frame ones, with some missing. The sample has tens of thousands of clones, and its top ten clones hold about 24%. This chain uses TRBV25-1 with TRBJ2-3, with D uncertain. Sequencing was done on a sample of blood buffy coat. The source is a woman aged 18 to 75 with a cervical HPV16 infection that either progressed to CIN3+ or cleared (not recorded which). The CDR3 here is CASTYGDTQYF. CDR3 DNA (partial): TGTGCCAGCACTTACGGGGATACG.